The clone carrying this T cell receptor (beta chain) was found many times. The CDR3 has 12 residues. Per germline, CDR1 GTSNPN and CDR2 SVGIG (reference sequence). Deletions cut 7 bases from V and 1 base from J, with 11 bases between. This sample was taken from a study of T cells in Graves' hyperthyroidism and ophthalmopathy. RNA transcripts provided the source from which TCR beta CDR3 regions were amplified. In the first-round RT-PCR of the TCR CDR3, the HTBI primer set was used. TCRdb ran MiXCR on the multiplex PCR reads and lists one entry per CDR3 protein. The sample contains some 500,000 distinct CDR3 sequences, 24% of which appear only once.

Sequenced sample: blood. The genes are TRBV30 and TRBJ2-7; D perhaps matches TRBD2 (6 bases). The clonotype originates from a woman aged 25 to 45 with Graves' ophthalmopathy. CDR3 region: CAYGRGSYEQYF. CDR3 DNA: TGTGCCTACGGACGGGGGTCCTACGAGCAGTACTTC.